One sample yielded the 29 T cell receptor beta chains listed below, sequenced in a study of beta chain features in type 1 diabetes (dated by TCRdb to between 2017 and 2018). Libraries came from the immunoSEQ multiplex PCR assay. The High Capacity cDNA Reverse Transcription Kit was used to reverse transcribe all of the isolated RNA, meaning that expressed TCRB transcripts were what got sequenced. TCRdb took over this immuneACCESS table, retaining in-frame rearrangements with V and J assigned. Such tables are incomplete; in checked studies, under half of the missing clones stem from an unresolved V gene, and the remainder is unexplained. For this sample there are 250,000 to 400,000 clones; approximately 15% appear just once. Around 7% of the sample lies in the top ten. The sequencing input was central memory CD4+ T cells from blood. These receptors were taken from a man aged 25-40 years in good health.

This clone appeared a few times. It may be a read error: a sequence one base away is much more abundant. The J gene is TRBJ2-3, the V gene TRBV5-6; no reliable D call. V shed 3 bases and J shed 2 bases, with 4 bases lying between them. The CDR3 runs 12 residues. Germline V gives CDR1 SGHDT, CDR2 YYEEEE. The CDR3 DNA is TGTGCCAGCAGCTCGCACACAGATACGCAGTATTTT. This gives the protein CASSSHTDTQYF.

This clone was counted between two and nine times. V and J are TRBV9 and TRBJ1-5, with D perhaps matching TRBD1 (6 bases). Per germline, CDR1 SGDLS and CDR2 YYNGEE. CDR3 length equals 14 residues. Trimming shortened V by 7 bases and J by 0 bases, and 11 bases separated the two germline ends. The CDR3: CASSRDNSNQPQHF. The CDR3, as DNA: TGTGCCAGCTCGAGGGACAATAGCAATCAGCCCCAGCATTTT. Variable domain in full (rest from reference TRBV9 and TRBJ1-5): DSGVTQTPKHLITATGQRVTLRCSPRSGDLSVYWYQQSLDQGLQFLIQYYNGEERAKGNILERFSAQQFPDLHSELNLSSLELGDSALYFCASSRDNSNQPQHFGDGTRLSIL.

This clone occurred a few times. This chain uses TRBV19 with TRBJ2-5; D is unresolved. The CDR3 is 13 amino acids. CDR1 is LNHDA and CDR2 is SQIVND in the germline V gene (reference sequence). V lost 3 bases and J lost 7, with 12 bases in between. The CDR3 loop is CASSMGGRSTQYF. In nucleotides, the CDR3 is TGTGCCAGTAGTATGGGTGGGCGGTCGACCCAGTACTTC. The full variable domain, its missing parts supplied by reference TRBV19 and TRBJ2-5, is DGGITQSPKYLFRKEGQNVTLSCEQNLNHDAMYWYRQDPGQGLRLIYYSQIVNDFQKGDIAEGYSVSREKKESFPLTVTSAQKNPTAFYLCASSMGGRSTQYFGPGTRLLVL.

In its sample, this clone was seen a few times. The chain links TRBV18 to TRBJ2-7; 12 nucleotides match TRBD1. The CDR3 contains 14 residues. Germline lookup yields CDR1 KGHSH and CDR2 LQKENI. V was clipped by 3 bases and J by 7 bases; unmatched bases: 4. In DNA form, the CDR3 reads TGTGCCAGCTCACCGGGACAGGGGGCGGGTGAGCAGTACTTC. Protein product: CASSPGQGAGEQYF.

The V and J genes are TRBV15 and TRBJ1-2; the match to TRBD1 covers 7 bases. Germline V gene lookup returns CDR1 LNHNV and CDR2 YYDKDF (reference sequence). The length of the CDR3 is 13 residues. J was trimmed by 5 bases and V by 6 bases; bases with no gene match: 6. The CDR3 DNA reads as TGTGCCACCAGTAAAGGACAGGAGTATGGCTACACCTTC. Translating it yields CATSKGQEYGYTF.

This clone appeared a few times. This rearrangement joins TRBV9 to TRBJ1-4; no definite D call. V lost 0 bases and J lost 10, with 10 bases in between. The CDR3 is 13 amino acids. Germline V gene data show CDR1 as SGDLS and CDR2 as YYNGEE. The chain's CDR3 is CASSVVGDGKLFF. CDR3 coding DNA: TGTGCCAGCAGCGTAGTGGGAGATGGAAAACTGTTTTTT.

This clone turned up a few times. The chain is built from TRBV2 and TRBJ2-3, with unresolved D. V shed 11 bases and J shed 2 bases, with 17 bases lying between them. Germline V gene sequence: CDR1 SNHLY, CDR2 FYNNEI. CDR3 size: 14 residues. The CDR3 spells CAVPPRDNTDTQYF. CDR3 in DNA: TGTGCCGTACCTCCTAGGGATAACACAGATACGCAGTATTTT.

Here the CDR3 reads CASTNRGREEKLFF. DNA for the CDR3: TGTGCCAGCACTAACAGGGGGCGCGAGGAAAAACTGTTTTTT. The chain joins TRBV6-1 to TRBJ1-4; 9 bases align to TRBD1. CDR1 is MNHNS, CDR2 SASEGT, per germline. CDR3 length: 14 amino acids. With V trimmed by 7 bases and J by 8 bases, 8 bases remained unmatched.

This clone was seen ten or more times. The chain carries TRBV7-2 and TRBJ2-3; no firm D call. V was pared by 7 bases and J by 4 bases, with 12 bases between. Germline V gene data show CDR1 as SGHTA and CDR2 as FQGNSA. The CDR3 sequence is 13 residues long. Written as DNA, the CDR3 is TGTGCCAGCACCCCTCCCAGATCAGATACGCAGTATTTT. Translating it yields CASTPPRSDTQYF.

The chain has TRBV12-5 and TRBJ2-1; 8 nucleotides line up with TRBD2. The germline V gene has CDR1 LGHNT and CDR2 FRNRAP. Trimming removed 6 bases from V and 5 bases from J; junction bases left unmatched: 9. This CDR3 is 15 amino acids long. DNA of the CDR3: TGTGCTAGTGGCCCACCTAGCGGGTGGGACAATGAGCAGTTCTTC. Translation: CASGPPSGWDNEQFF.

The genes are TRBV7-8 and TRBJ2-2, with 7 bases identical to TRBD1. The junction had 7 bases not matched to a gene; V was cut back by 8 bases and J by 4 bases. The CDR3 sequence is 14 residues long. CDR1 is SGHVS, CDR2 FQNEAQ, per germline. The DNA of the CDR3 is TGTGCCAGCTCCCTACAGGGGATCACCGGGGAGCTGTTTTTT. Amino acids: CASSLQGITGELFF.

This clone turned up a few times. The CDR3 nucleotides read TGTGCCAGCAGCTTAGTTCAGGGATGGACTAATGAAAAACTGTTTTTT. The encoded protein is CASSLVQGWTNEKLFF. The chain recombines TRBV7-2 with TRBJ1-4, with a possible D match to TRBD1 (5 bases). V lost 1 base, J lost 2 bases, and 11 bases lay in between. CDR1 and CDR2 from the germline V gene are SGHTA and FQGNSA. This CDR3 has 16 residues.

This clone has only a few counts. The rearrangement uses TRBV7-2 and TRBJ1-2, with no clear D. The CDR3 consists of 16 residues. Germline V lookup: CDR1 SGHTA, CDR2 FQGNSA. Between the trimmed V and J ends, which lost 1 base and 0 bases, there was a span of 12 bases. The CDR3, as DNA: TGTGCCAGCAGCTTAGGTCAGGTCCAAGCTAACTATGGCTACACCTTC. This codes for CASSLGQVQANYGYTF.

This clone was found a few times. V usage is TRBV7-9 and J usage is TRBJ2-3; TRBD1 is a possible D gene (6 bases). V was clipped by 6 bases and J by 4 bases, with 17 bases between them. Germline assignment: CDR1 SEHNR and CDR2 FQNEAQ (reference sequence). The CDR3 has 15 residues. This CDR3 is CASRIGTPGADTQYF. The CDR3 bases are TGTGCCAGCAGGATAGGCACCCCAGGGGCAGATACGCAGTATTTT.

Turning to this clone: One junction end disagrees with the germline gene, perhaps due to a read error. The chain carries TRBV2 and TRBJ2-7; 9 bases line up with TRBD1. This CDR3 spans 11 amino acids. The germline gives CDR1 SNHLY, CDR2 FYNNEI. CDR3 amino acids: CASSSGQGPSF. The CDR3 bases are TGTGCCAGCAGTTCCGGACAGGGGCCTTCCTTC.

This clone has a handful of counts. V and J are TRBV30 and TRBJ2-5, with a tentative D call TRBD2 (6 bases). Per germline, CDR1 GTSNPN and CDR2 SVGIG (reference sequence). The CDR3 sequence is 13 residues long. The ends were cut back, 1 base at V and 4 bases at J, with 10 bases in the middle. The CDR3 nucleotides read TGTGCCTGGAGTGGTACTAGCTCAGAGACCCAGTACTTC. This codes for CAWSGTSSETQYF.

On this clone: Just one base apart from a much larger clone, this may be a read error. The same CDR3 also results from other DNA sequences found in this sample. The genes are TRBV6-1 and TRBJ1-6, with 9 bases aligning to TRBD1. There are 13 residues in the CDR3. Per the germline V gene, CDR1 is MNHNS and CDR2 is SASEGT. The CDR3 is CAISDRGNSPLHF. The CDR3 region has the DNA TGTGCCATCAGTGACAGGGGGAATTCACCCCTCCACTTT.

The rearrangement joins TRBV4-3 to TRBJ1-4; a possible D gene is TRBD1 (6 bases). From germline, CDR1 is LGHNA and CDR2 YSLEER. There are 12 residues in the CDR3. V was cut by 8 bases and J by 5 bases, with 9 bases left in between. CDR3 nucleotides: TGCGCCAGCCGGGGGGCGAATGAAAAACTGTTTTTT. It is translated as CASRGANEKLFF.

Ten or more counts support this clone. J is TRBJ2-4 and V is TRBV7-9; D call uncertain. This CDR3 is built from 11 residues. Trimming left V 5 bases short and J 8 bases short, with 7 bases between. CDR1 and CDR2 from the germline V gene are SEHNR and FQNEAQ (reference sequence). The CDR3 spells CASSKEHIQYF. CDR3 in DNA: TGTGCCAGCAGCAAAGAACACATTCAGTACTTC.

This clone occurred a few times. The V call is TRBV7-8, the J call TRBJ1-5; D uncertain. There are 13 residues in the CDR3. CDR1 SGHVS and CDR2 FQNEAQ come from the germline V gene. V gave up 5 bases and J gave up 3 bases, with 8 bases separating them. CDR3 DNA sequence: TGTGCCAGCAGCGCGCGCGACAATCAGCCCCAGCATTTT. Protein product: CASSARDNQPQHF.

The V gene is TRBV6-1, the J gene TRBJ1-2; possible D gene TRBD1, 5 bases. This CDR3 is 15 amino acids long. The V gene lost 6 bases and the J gene lost 4 bases, with 18 bases spanning the gap. CDR1 and CDR2 (germline): MNHNS, SASEGT. The CDR3 DNA is TGTGCCAGCAGCGCCGGGACGCTTAACGCCTATGGCTACACCTTC. The encoded protein is CASSAGTLNAYGYTF.

The J gene is TRBJ2-3, the V gene TRBV6-5, with a tentative D call TRBD1 (6 bases). The CDR3 runs 15 residues. CDR1 MNHEY and CDR2 SVGAGI come from the germline V gene. Trimming removed 7 bases at V and 1 base at J, with 15 bases between. CDR3 coding DNA: TGTGCCAGCAAGCCCCAGGGGTTCGGCACAGATACGCAGTATTTT. Translating gives CASKPQGFGTDTQYF.

This clone was observed a few times. V gene TRBV28 combines with J gene TRBJ1-3, with TRBD1 matching 9 bases. The CDR3 is 15 residues long. CDR1 MDHEN and CDR2 SYDVKM come from the germline V gene. V lost 6 bases and J lost 4; bases outside the gene matches: 7. CDR3 residues: CASRGGQGGGNTIYF. The CDR3, as DNA: TGTGCCAGCAGAGGGGGACAGGGAGGAGGAAACACCATATATTTT. Variable domain in full (rest from reference TRBV28 and TRBJ1-3): DVKVTQSSRYLVKRTGEKVFLECVQDMDHENMFWYRQDPGLGLRLIYFSYDVKMKEKGDIPEGYSVSREKKERFSLILESASTNQTSMYLCASRGGQGGGNTIYFGEGSWLTVV.

The chain couples TRBV7-2 to TRBJ1-1; no firm D call. Trimming shortened V by 5 bases and J by 0 bases, and 13 bases separated the two germline ends. Germline values: CDR1 SGHTA, CDR2 FQGNSA. The CDR3 is made up of 15 amino acids. The CDR3 is CASSPSNRVNTEAFF. DNA for the CDR3: TGTGCCAGCAGCCCTAGTAATAGGGTGAACACTGAAGCTTTCTTT.

Of note for this clone: A much larger clone differs by one base, so this may be a read error. As DNA, the CDR3 is TGTGCCAGCAGCCGGGACAGGGGCTATGGCTACACCTTC. Translating gives CASSRDRGYGYTF. The rearrangement links TRBV11-2 to TRBJ1-2, with TRBD1 matching 10 bases. The J segment lost 4 bases and the V segment lost 5 bases, leaving 1 base of the junction unmatched. This CDR3 is 13 amino acids long. Germline CDR1 and CDR2: SGHAT and FQNNGV.

The chain employs TRBV2 and TRBJ1-6, with D possibly being TRBD1 (5 bases). V was cut by 10 bases and J by 0 bases, with 13 bases left in between. The CDR3 is made up of 15 amino acids. CDR1 is SNHLY and CDR2 is FYNNEI in the germline V gene. The CDR3 nucleotides read TGTGCCACCATCCCAGGGAGCTCCTATAATTCACCCCTCCACTTT. Translated: CATIPGSSYNSPLHF.

This clone was picked up a small number of times. The J gene is TRBJ2-7, the V gene TRBV11-2; a weak D match, TRBD2 (6 bases). V was cut by 3 bases and J by 3 bases, with 9 bases left in between. Germline assignment: CDR1 SGHAT and CDR2 FQNNGV. The CDR3 covers 13 residues. The CDR3 spells CASSFGTYYEQYF. Written as DNA, the CDR3 is TGTGCCAGCAGCTTCGGGACTTACTACGAGCAGTACTTC.

The V call is TRBV7-2, the J call TRBJ2-1; perhaps TRBD2 as D (5 bases). V was pared by 1 base and J by 8 bases, with 15 bases between. From germline, CDR1 is SGHTA and CDR2 FQGNSA. The CDR3 is 15 amino acids. CDR3 sequence: CASSLEVKLAHEQFF. CDR3 bases: TGTGCCAGCAGCTTAGAGGTTAAGCTAGCTCATGAGCAGTTCTTC.

This clone was seen more than once but under ten times. In DNA, the CDR3 is TGTGCCAGCAGCTTAGACGCGGGGGCCTACGAGCAGTACTTC. This codes for CASSLDAGAYEQYF. J is TRBJ2-7 and V is TRBV7-3, with TRBD2 matching 7 bases. Germline V lookup: CDR1 SGHTA, CDR2 FQGTGA. This CDR3 is 14 amino acids long. Trimming took 2 bases from V and 2 from J; bases not matched to a gene: 3.